A selection of T cell receptor beta chains follows, all from one sample in a study of T cell responses to AZD1222 COVID-19 vaccine. TCRdb keeps only in-frame clones here, not all; method: immunoSEQ multiplex PCR. The data hold about 260,000 clones, with more than 85% observed a single time. The sequenced sample was peripheral blood, obtained on day 0 of AZD1222 vaccination. The receptors shown here come from an adult in good health. Each CDR3 is given with its conserved first and last residue. The order of the fields is J gene, D gene, clone size, V gene, CDR3 DNA, CDR3 protein. D genes are given only for firm matches. A clone size is listed for some rows: how often the clone was seen (once, few, many), or a class if it is expanded.

TRBJ2-2,TRBD2,.,TRBV4-2,TGTGCCAGCAGCCAAGAATGGGGACTAGCGAGCACCGGGGAGCTGTTTTTT,CASSQEWGLASTGELFF
TRBJ2-7,.,.,TRBV6-2/TRBV6-3,TGTGCCAGCAGCCACCCCGCGGACAGGAGGGGCGAGCAGTACTTC,CASSHPADRRGEQYF
TRBJ1-1,.,.,TRBV2,TGTGCCAGCAGGGGGTTGACAGGTCGTATCTCTGAAGCTTTCTTT,CASRGLTGRISEAFF
TRBJ1-3,TRBD1,.,TRBV28,TGTGCCAGCTATGGGCCGGACAGGATCTCTGGAAACACCATATATTTT,CASYGPDRISGNTIYF
TRBJ2-4,.,once,TRBV28,TGTGCCAGCGTCCAGTGGGGGGCCAAAAACATTCAGTACTTC,CASVQWGAKNIQYF
TRBJ1-2,.,.,TRBV19,TGTGCCAGTACCCCCCGGGGGGGAAATAACTATGGCTACACCTTC,CASTPRGGNNYGYTF
TRBJ2-3,TRBD2,.,TRBV28,TGTGCCAGCAGTCCATGGACTAGCGGGGCCGGGGATACGCAGTATTTT,CASSPWTSGAGDTQYF
TRBJ1-4,TRBD1,.,TRBV4-2,TGTGCCAGCAGCCAAGTGGCCGGGACAGGGGGAGAAAAACTGTTTTTT,CASSQVAGTGGEKLFF
TRBJ1-5,.,few,TRBV7-9,TGTGCCAGCAGCTTAGGGGGGAAAAATCAGCCCCAGCATTTT,CASSLGGKNQPQHF
TRBJ2-7,.,.,TRBV10-3,TGTGCCATCAGTGAGTCCACAGGTTTTCGTTACGAGCAGTACTTC,CAISESTGFRYEQYF
TRBJ2-7,TRBD2,.,TRBV29-1,TGCAGCGCAGCCGGGACTAGCGGCTACGAGCAGTACTTC,CSAAGTSGYEQYF
TRBJ1-5,.,.,TRBV19,TGTGCCAGTACCCTTGGTGGGGGTAGCAATCAGCCCCAGCATTTT,CASTLGGGSNQPQHF
TRBJ2-5,.,.,TRBV7-9,TGTGCCAGCAGCTTTTCGAGGGATTATTACTTC,CASSFSRDYYF
TRBJ2-2,.,once,TRBV19,TGTGCCAGTAGTATAGGTTCGGGAACCACCGGGGAGCTGTTTTTT,CASSIGSGTTGELFF
TRBJ1-2,.,.,TRBV3-1/TRBV3-2,TGTGCCAGCAGCCAAGGGGGGCAGAGCTATGGCTACACCTTC,CASSQGGQSYGYTF
TRBJ2-7,TRBD2,.,TRBV2,TGTGCCAGCAGTAGGCGCGGGGGGACCTACGAGCAGTACTTC,CASSRRGGTYEQYF
TRBJ2-1,.,once,TRBV13,TGTGCCAGCAGCTTAGCCCTAGCGAATTACAATGAGCAGTTCTTC,CASSLALANYNEQFF
TRBJ2-3,.,.,TRBV7-2,TGTGCCAGCAGCCTAACCCGTGGGGCTAGCATGGGTACGCAGTATTTT,CASSLTRGASMGTQYF
TRBJ1-6,.,.,TRBV2,TGTGCCAGCAGTGCGTCGGGAACTGGAAATTCACCCCTCCACTTT,CASSASGTGNSPLHF
TRBJ1-5,.,.,TRBV27,TGTGCCAGCAGTTTATCTTCAGAACCCTTTAGCAATCAGCCCCAGCATTTT,CASSLSSEPFSNQPQHF
TRBJ2-1,TRBD1,.,TRBV3-1/TRBV3-2,TGTGCCAGCAGCCCCGGACAGGGGGAGGTCAATGAGCAGTTCTTC,CASSPGQGEVNEQFF
TRBJ2-5,.,.,TRBV4-2,TGTGCCAGCAGCCTGGAGGGCCGGGAGACCCAGTACTTC,CASSLEGRETQYF
TRBJ1-1,.,.,TRBV10-2,TGCGCCAGCAGTGAGTCGATTGTACGTTTGAACACTGAAGCTTTCTTT,CASSESIVRLNTEAFF
TRBJ2-7,.,.,TRBV2,TGTGCCAGCAGTGAAAACAGGGATTCCTACGAGCAGTACTTC,CASSENRDSYEQYF
TRBJ2-3,.,.,TRBV9,TGTGCCAGCAGCGTAGAGCCTGCGCGAAGCACAGATACGCAGTATTTT,CASSVEPARSTDTQYF
TRBJ1-1,TRBD1,few,TRBV29-1,TGCAGCGTTTTACAGGGGGGTGGCACTGAAGCTTTCTTT,CSVLQGGGTEAFF
TRBJ1-1,.,.,TRBV11-1,TGTGCCAGCAGCTTAGGACAGGTAATGTGGAACACTGAAGCTTTCTTT,CASSLGQVMWNTEAFF
TRBJ2-2,.,.,TRBV28,TGTGCCAGCAGTCCGCCGAACACCGGGGAGCTGTTTTTT,CASSPPNTGELFF
TRBJ2-7,.,.,TRBV5-6,TGTGCCAGCAGCTCTTACAGGGTCTACGAGCAGTACTTC,CASSSYRVYEQYF
TRBJ2-1,.,.,TRBV7-9,TGTGCCAGCAGCTTAGGGGCGCTACGGGAGCAGTTCTTC,CASSLGALREQFF
TRBJ2-1,TRBD2,.,TRBV5-4,TGTGCCAGCAGCATCGGGACTAGCCTGGATGAGCAGTTCTTC,CASSIGTSLDEQFF
TRBJ2-2,.,.,TRBV7-3,TGTGCCAGCAGCTTAATGGGAGGCCCGAACACCGGGGAGCTGTTTTTT,CASSLMGGPNTGELFF
TRBJ2-7,TRBD1,.,TRBV2,TGTGCCAGCAGTGTACGACAGGGGGCAACCTACGAGCAGTACTTC,CASSVRQGATYEQYF
TRBJ2-7,TRBD2,.,TRBV7-2,TGTGCCAGCAGCTTAGGGGGCGGGAGGACCTTTGAGCAGTACTTC,CASSLGGGRTFEQYF
TRBJ1-2,.,.,TRBV3-1/TRBV3-2,TGTGCCAGCAGCCAACTGAGGGGCAGGAACTATGGCTACACCTTC,CASSQLRGRNYGYTF
TRBJ1-6,TRBD1,.,TRBV19,TGTGCCAGTAGTCTCCGGGACAGGGGGACCTATAATTCACCCCTCCACTTT,CASSLRDRGTYNSPLHF
TRBJ2-2,TRBD1,.,TRBV28,TGTGCCAGCAGTTCTATCGGGGGACAGGGGCCCGGGGAGCTGTTTTTT,CASSSIGGQGPGELFF
TRBJ1-1,.,few,TRBV5-4,TGTGCCAGCAGCTTACAGGGAATGTTGACTGAAGCTTTCTTT,CASSLQGMLTEAFF
TRBJ1-4,.,.,TRBV10-3,TGTGCCATCAGTGAAGAGCCGAATGAAAAACTGTTTTTT,CAISEEPNEKLFF
TRBJ1-2,.,.,TRBV7-2,TGTGCCAGCAGCTTACCGACCGATGGCTACACCTTC,CASSLPTDGYTF
TRBJ1-2,TRBD1,.,TRBV5-1,TGCGCCAGCAGCTTAATTACCGGGACAGGGTATGGCTACACCTTC,CASSLITGTGYGYTF
TRBJ2-6,.,.,TRBV2,TGTGCCAGCAGTGAACTGGGGGACCCTGGGGCCAACGTCCTGACTTTC,CASSELGDPGANVLTF
TRBJ2-2,.,.,TRBV19,TGTGCCAGTAGTATGGGGGGACACATCAACACCGGGGAGCTGTTTTTT,CASSMGGHINTGELFF
TRBJ2-7,.,.,TRBV3-1/TRBV3-2,TGTGCCAGCAGCCTCAGATCCGTACTAGAAGAGCAGTACTTC,CASSLRSVLEEQYF
TRBJ2-7,TRBD1,.,TRBV3-1/TRBV3-2,TGTGCCAGCAGCCCACACAGGGGCGAGCAGTACTTC,CASSPHRGEQYF
TRBJ2-2,.,.,TRBV3-1/TRBV3-2,TGTGCCAGCAGCCAAGACAGGGCTAACACCGGGGAGCTGTTTTTT,CASSQDRANTGELFF